The sequence of this TCR beta chain was determined in a study of Ad26.COV2.S vaccination and SARS-CoV-2 variants. Study summary: Administration of Ad26.COV2.S was intramuscular, either once or twice 56 days apart.

Indicated treatment: about 20 received Ad26.COV2.S at low or high dose, single or two shots; a few received placebo; per-sample allocation not given. Day 63 after the first vaccine or placebo injection was the time point for sampling. An adult donor aged 18-55 years was enrolled in Boston. Sequencing used immunoSEQ multiplex PCR; TCRdb keeps in-frame clones, though not all of them. Of about 410,000 clones in the sample, approximately 86% were seen once. V gave up 0 bases and J gave up 7 bases, with 13 bases separating them. In germline, CDR1 is MNHEY, CDR2 SVGEGT. This CDR3 region has 14 residues. Study-level findings and limits: The placebo group had lower spike-specific TCR breadth than the vaccine recipients did. It is possible that the TCR breadth and depth analyses underestimated the total T cell responses.

Worth noting for this clone: Its antigen is not known.

The sample consisted of peripheral blood, taken in a trial of Ad26.COV2.S vaccine versus placebo. The clonotype was recovered from a person between 18 and 59 years old who received the Ad26.COV2.S COVID-19 vaccine or a placebo. This chain links TRBV6-2 or TRBV6-3 with TRBJ2-7; D perhaps matches TRBD2 (5 bases). The CDR3 sequence is CASSYSTNLGEQYF. The CDR3 region has the DNA TGTGCCAGCAGTTACTCGACTAATCTGGGGGAGCAGTACTTC.